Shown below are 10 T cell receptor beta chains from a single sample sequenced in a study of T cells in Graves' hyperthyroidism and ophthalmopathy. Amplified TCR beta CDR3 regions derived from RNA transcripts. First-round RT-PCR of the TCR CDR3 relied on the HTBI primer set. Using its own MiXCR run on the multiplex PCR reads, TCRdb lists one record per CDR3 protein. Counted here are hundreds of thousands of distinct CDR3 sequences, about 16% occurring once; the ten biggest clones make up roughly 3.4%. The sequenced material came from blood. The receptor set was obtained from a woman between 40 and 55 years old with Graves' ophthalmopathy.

The CDR3 sequence: CASSFPSGHGPGELFF. CDR3 DNA sequence: TGTGCCAGCAGTTTCCCTAGCGGACATGGGCCCGGGGAGCTGTTTTTT. This chain connects TRBV6-2 or TRBV6-3 to TRBJ2-2, with 7 bases identical to TRBD2. Trimming at V came to 4 bases and at J to 6 bases, leaving 11 bases not matched to a gene. CDR1 and CDR2 (germline): MNHEY, SVGEGT. The CDR3 is made up of 16 amino acids.

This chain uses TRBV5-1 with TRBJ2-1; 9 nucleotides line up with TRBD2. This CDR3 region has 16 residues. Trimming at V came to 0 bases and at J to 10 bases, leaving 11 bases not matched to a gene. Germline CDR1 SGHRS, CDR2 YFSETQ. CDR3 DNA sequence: TGCGCCAGCAGCTTGGCCGTCGCGGGAGGGCCAGGGGAGCAGTTCTTC. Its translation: CASSLAVAGGPGEQFF.

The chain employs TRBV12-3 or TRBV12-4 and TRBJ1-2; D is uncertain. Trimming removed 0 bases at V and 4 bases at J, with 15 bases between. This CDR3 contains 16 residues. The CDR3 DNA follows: TGTGCCAGCAGTTTAGCCAGGAGCACGGTCCTCTATGGCTACACCTTC. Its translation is CASSLARSTVLYGYTF.

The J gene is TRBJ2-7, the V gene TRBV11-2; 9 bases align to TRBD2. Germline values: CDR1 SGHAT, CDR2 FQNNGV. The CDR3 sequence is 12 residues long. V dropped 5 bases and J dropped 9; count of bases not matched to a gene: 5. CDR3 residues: CASSRLAESQYF. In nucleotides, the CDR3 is TGTGCCAGCAGCCGACTAGCGGAATCGCAGTACTTC.

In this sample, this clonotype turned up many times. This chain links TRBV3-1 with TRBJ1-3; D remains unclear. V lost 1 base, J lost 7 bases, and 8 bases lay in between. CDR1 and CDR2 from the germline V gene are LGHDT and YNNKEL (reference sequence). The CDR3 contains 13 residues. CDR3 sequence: CASSQGWRNTIYF. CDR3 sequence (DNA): TGTGCCAGCAGCCAAGGTTGGAGGAACACCATATATTTT.

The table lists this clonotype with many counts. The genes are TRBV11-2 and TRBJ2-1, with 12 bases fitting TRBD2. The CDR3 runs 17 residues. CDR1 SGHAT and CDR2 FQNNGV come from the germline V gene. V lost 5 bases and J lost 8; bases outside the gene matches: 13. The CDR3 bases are TGTGCCAGCAGCACCCTTCCGTGGACTAGCGGGGTTGATGAGCAGTTCTTC. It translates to CASSTLPWTSGVDEQFF.

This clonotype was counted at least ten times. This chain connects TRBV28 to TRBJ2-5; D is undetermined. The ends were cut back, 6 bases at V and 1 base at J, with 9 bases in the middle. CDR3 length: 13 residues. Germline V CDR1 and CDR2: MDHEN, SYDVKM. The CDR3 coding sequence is TGTGCCAGCAGAAGTGGCGTCCAAGAGACCCAGTACTTC. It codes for CASRSGVQETQYF. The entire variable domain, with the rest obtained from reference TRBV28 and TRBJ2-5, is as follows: DVKVTQSSRYLVKRTGEKVFLECVQDMDHENMFWYRQDPGLGLRLIYFSYDVKMKEKGDIPEGYSVSREKKERFSLILESASTNQTSMYLCASRSGVQETQYFGPGTRLLVL.

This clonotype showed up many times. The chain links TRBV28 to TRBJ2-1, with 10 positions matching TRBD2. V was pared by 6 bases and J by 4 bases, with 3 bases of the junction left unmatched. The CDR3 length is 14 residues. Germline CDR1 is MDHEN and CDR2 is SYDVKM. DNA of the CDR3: TGTGCCAGCAGAGTAGCGGGGGGATACAATGAGCAGTTCTTC. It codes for CASRVAGGYNEQFF.

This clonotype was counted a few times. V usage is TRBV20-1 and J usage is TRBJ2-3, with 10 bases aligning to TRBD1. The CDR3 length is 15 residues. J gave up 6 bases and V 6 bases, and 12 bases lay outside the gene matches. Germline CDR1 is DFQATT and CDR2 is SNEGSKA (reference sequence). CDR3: CSALPRQGARDTQYF. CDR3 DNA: TGCAGTGCGCTCCCTCGACAGGGGGCCAGGGATACGCAGTATTTT.

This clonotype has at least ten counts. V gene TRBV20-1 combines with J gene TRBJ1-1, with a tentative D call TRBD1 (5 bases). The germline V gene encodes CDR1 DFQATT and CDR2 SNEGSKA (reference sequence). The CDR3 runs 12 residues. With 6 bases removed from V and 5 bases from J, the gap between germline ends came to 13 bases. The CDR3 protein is CSAFPGGTEAFF. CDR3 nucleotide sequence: TGCAGTGCCTTCCCCGGGGGAACTGAAGCTTTCTTT.